The subject of this entry is one T cell receptor beta chain. The target antigen is unknown. This specimen comes from a study of cytomegalovirus exposure and HLA in healthy donors. Notes on the study in general: Further analysis, carried out later, found HLA-associated TCR beta chains more clonally expanded than equally common other chains. Cytomegalovirus association was assigned to approximately 160 TCR beta chains. TCR beta V segments were, for the most part, productive about 87% or about 30% of the time in an earlier analysis.

PCR employed 60 Vbeta and 13 Jbeta primers. The protocol was immunoSEQ multiplex PCR, while the TCRdb copy is restricted to in-frame clones and leaves out a portion. The sample lists 150,000 to 200,000 clones; about three quarters were seen once. The sequence was obtained from a woman aged 40 to 50 in good health and CMV-seronegative. The specimen was PBMCs.

The chain's CDR3 is CASSIGDINEQFF. The CDR3 DNA is TGTGCCAGTAGTATAGGGGACATCAATGAGCAGTTCTTC. The rearrangement uses TRBV19 and TRBJ2-1, with D perhaps TRBD1 (6 bases). This CDR3 comprises 13 residues. Trimming shortened V by 1 base and J by 6 bases, and 7 bases separated the two germline ends. CDR1 LNHDA and CDR2 SQIVND come from the germline V gene (reference sequence).